Sequencing of this TCR beta chain was carried out in a study of beta chain features in type 1 diabetes. Study context: The study found patients and healthy donors alike in age, gender and cell yields. Whole-study findings and limits: Whether HLA type affects TCRB rearrangement stayed undetermined in the present work. Compared with healthy donors, patients appeared to share more similar naive, central memory and regulatory TCRB repertoires.

A note on this clone: Its antigen is unidentified.

All sorted populations exceeded 95% purity. Expressed TCRB transcripts got sequenced, as all isolated RNA was reverse transcribed. The table came from immunoSEQ multiplex PCR; TCRdb's copy has only in-frame clones and leaves some out. The table lists hundreds of thousands of clones, 15% to 19% of them singletons. Germline lookup yields CDR1 MNHEY and CDR2 SMNVEV (reference sequence). V lost 5 bases and J 5 bases, leaving 15 bases between the germline ends. This CDR3 spans 14 amino acids. This chain links TRBV27 with TRBJ2-5, with D tentatively TRBD1 or TRBD2 (5 bases each). Sequencing was carried out using naive CD4+ T cells from blood. The clonotype was recovered from a man younger than 30 in good health. CDR3: CASSGAGVGETQYF. The CDR3 region has the DNA TGTGCCAGCAGTGGGGCCGGGGTAGGGGAGACCCAGTACTTC.